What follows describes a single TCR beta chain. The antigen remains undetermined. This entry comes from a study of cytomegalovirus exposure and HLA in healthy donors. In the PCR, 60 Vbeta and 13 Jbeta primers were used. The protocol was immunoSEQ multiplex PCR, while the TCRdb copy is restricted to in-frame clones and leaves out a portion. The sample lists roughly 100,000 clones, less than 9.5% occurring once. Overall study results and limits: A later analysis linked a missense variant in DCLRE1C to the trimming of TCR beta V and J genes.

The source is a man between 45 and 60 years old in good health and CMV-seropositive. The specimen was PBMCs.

The CDR3 spells CASSGTSGRGTQYF. CDR3 DNA: TGTGCCAGCAGCGGGACTAGCGGGAGGGGGACCCAGTACTTC. The chain has TRBV2 and TRBJ2-5, with 16 bases that match TRBD2. Looked up from germline, CDR1 is SNHLY and CDR2 is FYNNEI. V was clipped by 6 bases and J by 7 bases; unmatched bases: 2. The CDR3 contains 14 residues.